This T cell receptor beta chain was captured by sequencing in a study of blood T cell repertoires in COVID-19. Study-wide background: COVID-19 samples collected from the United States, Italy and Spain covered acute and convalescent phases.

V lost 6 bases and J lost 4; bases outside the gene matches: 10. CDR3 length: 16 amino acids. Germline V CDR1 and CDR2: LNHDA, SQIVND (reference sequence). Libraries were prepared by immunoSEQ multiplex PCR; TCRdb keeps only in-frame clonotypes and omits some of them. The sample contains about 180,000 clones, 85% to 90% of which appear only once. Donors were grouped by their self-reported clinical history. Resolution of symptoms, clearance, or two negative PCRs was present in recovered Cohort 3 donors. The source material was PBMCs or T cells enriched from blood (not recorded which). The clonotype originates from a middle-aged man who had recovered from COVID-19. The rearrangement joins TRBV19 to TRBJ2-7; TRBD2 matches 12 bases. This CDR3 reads CASSPQGLAGPYEQYF. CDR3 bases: TGTGCCAGTAGCCCGCAAGGACTAGCGGGACCGTACGAGCAGTACTTC.